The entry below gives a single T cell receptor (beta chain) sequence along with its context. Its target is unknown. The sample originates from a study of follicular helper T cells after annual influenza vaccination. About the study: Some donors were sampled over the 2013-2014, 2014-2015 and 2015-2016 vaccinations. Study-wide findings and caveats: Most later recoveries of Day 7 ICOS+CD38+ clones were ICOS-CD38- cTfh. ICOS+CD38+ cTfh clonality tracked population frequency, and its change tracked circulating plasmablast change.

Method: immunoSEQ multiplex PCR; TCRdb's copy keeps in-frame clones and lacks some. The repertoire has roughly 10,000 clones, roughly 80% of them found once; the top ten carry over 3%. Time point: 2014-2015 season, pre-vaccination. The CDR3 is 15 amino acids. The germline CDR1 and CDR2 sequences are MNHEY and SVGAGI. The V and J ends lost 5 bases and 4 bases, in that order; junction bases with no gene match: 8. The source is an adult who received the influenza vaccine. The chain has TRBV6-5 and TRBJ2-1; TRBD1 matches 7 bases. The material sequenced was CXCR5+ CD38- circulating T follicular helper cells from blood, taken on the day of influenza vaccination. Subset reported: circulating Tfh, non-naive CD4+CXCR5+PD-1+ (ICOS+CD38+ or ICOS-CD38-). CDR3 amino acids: CASSHDRAEYNEQFF. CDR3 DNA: TGTGCCAGCAGTCACGACAGGGCTGAGTACAATGAGCAGTTCTTC.